The clone carrying this T cell receptor beta chain has just a few counts. The antigen is not known. The authors ran a second PCR of roughly 7 to 11 cycles using a sample-barcoded 5' primer and a J-beta primer mix. Each single sample gave us at least 2.5 million CDR3-containing paired-end reads. TCRdb used MiXCR to reprocess the 5' RACE reads, holding one entry per CDR3 protein. The table lists about 680,000 distinct CDR3 sequences, around 48% of them singletons. This sample was included in a study of blood T cells in healthy people across ages. General study points: Underestimates were what the diversity estimates from one million T cells were considered to be. Age brought a roughly linear fall in TCR beta diversity measured per million T cells. Compared with aged donors, long-lived donors showed fewer expanded clones, suggesting selection.

The material sequenced was blood. The sequence derives from a woman aged 55-69 years in good health.

CDR3 DNA: TGTGCCAGCAGCCGCCTGATCTACGAGCAGTACTTC. The encoded protein is CASSRLIYEQYF. The rearrangement joins TRBV7-2 to TRBJ2-7; unclear D gene. Trimming took off 5 bases at V and 3 bases at J, with 8 bases between the two ends. The germline gives CDR1 SGHTA, CDR2 FQGNSA. This CDR3 has 12 amino acids.